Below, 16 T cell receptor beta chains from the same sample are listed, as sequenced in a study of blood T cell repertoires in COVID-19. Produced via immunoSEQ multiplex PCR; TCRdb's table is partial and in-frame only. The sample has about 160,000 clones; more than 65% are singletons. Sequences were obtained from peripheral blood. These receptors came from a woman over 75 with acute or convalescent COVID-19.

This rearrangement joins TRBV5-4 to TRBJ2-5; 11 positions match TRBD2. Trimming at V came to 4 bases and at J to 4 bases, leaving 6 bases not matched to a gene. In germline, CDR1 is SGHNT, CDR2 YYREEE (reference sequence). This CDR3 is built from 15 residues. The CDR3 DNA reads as TGTGCCAGCAGCGACCGGACTAGCGGGTTAGAGACCCAGTACTTC. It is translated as CASSDRTSGLETQYF. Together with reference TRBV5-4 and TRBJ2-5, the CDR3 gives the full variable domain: ETGVTQSPTHLIKTRGQQVTLRCSSQSGHNTVSWYQQALGQGPQFIFQYYREEENGRGNFPPRFSGLQFPNYSSELNVNALELDDSALYLCASSDRTSGLETQYFGPGTRLLVL.

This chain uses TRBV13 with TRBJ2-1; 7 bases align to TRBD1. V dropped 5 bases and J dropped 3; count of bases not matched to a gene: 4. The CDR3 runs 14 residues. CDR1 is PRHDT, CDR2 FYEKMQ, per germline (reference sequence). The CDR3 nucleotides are TGTGCCAGCAGCCAGCAGGGGGTCTACAATGAGCAGTTCTTC. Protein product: CASSQQGVYNEQFF. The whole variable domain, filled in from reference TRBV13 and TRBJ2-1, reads AAGVIQSPRHLIKEKRETATLKCYPIPRHDTVYWYQQGPGQDPQFLISFYEKMQSDKGSIPDRFSAQQFSDYHSELNMSSLELGDSALYFCASSQQGVYNEQFFGPGTRLTVL.

CDR3 loop: CASSLDGQESQPQHF. In DNA form, the CDR3 reads TGCGCCAGCAGCTTGGATGGGCAGGAAAGTCAGCCCCAGCATTTT. The gene calls are TRBV5-1 and TRBJ1-5; D unresolved. The length of the CDR3 is 15 residues. The germline V and J ends were trimmed by 0 bases and 6 bases, with 13 bases remaining between them. CDR1 and CDR2 (germline): SGHRS, YFSETQ.

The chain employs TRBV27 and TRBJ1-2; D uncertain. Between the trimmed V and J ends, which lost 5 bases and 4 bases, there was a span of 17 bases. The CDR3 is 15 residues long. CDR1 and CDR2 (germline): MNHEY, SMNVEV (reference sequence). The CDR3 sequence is CASSPRYGETYGYTF. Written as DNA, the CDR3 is TGTGCCAGCAGTCCCCGCTACGGGGAGACCTATGGCTACACCTTC.

The CDR3 loop reads CASSAPTGGPRSYEQYF. The DNA for the CDR3 is TGTGCCAGCAGCGCCCCGACAGGGGGCCCTCGGTCGTACGAGCAGTACTTC. The V gene is TRBV13, the J gene TRBJ2-7; 10 bases map to TRBD1. CDR3 size: 17 residues. The V and J ends lost 5 bases and 4 bases, in that order; junction bases with no gene match: 14. CDR1 is PRHDT, CDR2 FYEKMQ, per germline (reference sequence). Combining the CDR3 with reference TRBV13 and TRBJ2-7 gives the whole variable domain AAGVIQSPRHLIKEKRETATLKCYPIPRHDTVYWYQQGPGQDPQFLISFYEKMQSDKGSIPDRFSAQQFSDYHSELNMSSLELGDSALYFCASSAPTGGPRSYEQYFGPGTRLTVT.

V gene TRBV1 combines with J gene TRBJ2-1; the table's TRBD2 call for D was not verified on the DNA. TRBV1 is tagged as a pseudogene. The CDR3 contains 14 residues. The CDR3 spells CTPRGGSSYNEQFF. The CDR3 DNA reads TGCACCCCCCGGGGGGGGAGCTCCTACAATGAGCAGTTCTTC.

The CDR3 DNA sequence: TGTGCCAGCAGCAGACAGGGGAACGAGCAGTACTTC. Protein product: CASSRQGNEQYF. V is TRBV11-2 and J is TRBJ2-7; 8 nucleotides agree with TRBD1. This CDR3 comprises 12 residues. CDR1 is SGHAT and CDR2 is FQNNGV in the germline V gene. Losses at the gene ends were 5 bases for V and 5 bases for J; bases not matched to a gene: 2.

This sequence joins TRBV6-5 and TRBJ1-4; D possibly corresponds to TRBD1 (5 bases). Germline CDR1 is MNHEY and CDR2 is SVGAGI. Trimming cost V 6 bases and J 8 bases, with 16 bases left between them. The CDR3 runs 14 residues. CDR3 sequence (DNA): TGTGCCAGCAGCGGATGGCAGGGCTTAGAAAAACTGTTTTTT. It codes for CASSGWQGLEKLFF.

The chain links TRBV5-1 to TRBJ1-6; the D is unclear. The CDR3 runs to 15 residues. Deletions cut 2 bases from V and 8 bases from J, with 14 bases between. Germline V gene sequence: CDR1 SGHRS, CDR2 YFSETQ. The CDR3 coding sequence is TGCGCCAGCAGCTTAGACGTCGAGGTCTATTCACCCCTCCACTTT. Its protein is CASSLDVEVYSPLHF.

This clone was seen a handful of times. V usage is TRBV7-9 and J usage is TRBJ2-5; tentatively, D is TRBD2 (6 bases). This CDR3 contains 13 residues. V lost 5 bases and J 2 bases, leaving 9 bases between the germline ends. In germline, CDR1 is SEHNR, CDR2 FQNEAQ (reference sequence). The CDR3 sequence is CASSRDLQETQYF. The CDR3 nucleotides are TGTGCCAGCAGCCGGGACTTGCAAGAGACCCAGTACTTC.

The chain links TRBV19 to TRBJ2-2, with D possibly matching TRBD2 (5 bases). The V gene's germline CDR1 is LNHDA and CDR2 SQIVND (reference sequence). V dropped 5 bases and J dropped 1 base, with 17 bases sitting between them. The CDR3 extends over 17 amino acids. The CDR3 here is CASSLLGRWGNTGELFF. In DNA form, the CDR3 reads TGTGCCAGTAGTCTACTAGGGCGTTGGGGGAACACCGGGGAGCTGTTTTTT.

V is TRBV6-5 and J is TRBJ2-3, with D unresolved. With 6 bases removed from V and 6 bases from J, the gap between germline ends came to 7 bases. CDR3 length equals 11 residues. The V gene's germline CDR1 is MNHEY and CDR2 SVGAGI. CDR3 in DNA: TGTGCCAGCAGGTACCTTGATACGCAGTATTTT. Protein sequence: CASRYLDTQYF.

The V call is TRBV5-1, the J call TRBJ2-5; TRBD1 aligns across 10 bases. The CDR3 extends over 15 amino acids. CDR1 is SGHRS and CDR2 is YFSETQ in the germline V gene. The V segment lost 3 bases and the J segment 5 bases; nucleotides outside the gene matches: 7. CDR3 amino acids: CASSSGQGSSETQYF. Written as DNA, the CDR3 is TGCGCCAGCAGCTCGGGACAGGGGAGCTCGGAGACCCAGTACTTC. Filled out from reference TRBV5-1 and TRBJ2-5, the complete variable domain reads KAGVTQTPRYLIKTRGQQVTLSCSPISGHRSVSWYQQTPGQGLQFLFEYFSETQRNKGNFPGRFSGRQFSNSRSEMNVSTLELGDSALYLCASSSGQGSSETQYFGPGTRLLVL.

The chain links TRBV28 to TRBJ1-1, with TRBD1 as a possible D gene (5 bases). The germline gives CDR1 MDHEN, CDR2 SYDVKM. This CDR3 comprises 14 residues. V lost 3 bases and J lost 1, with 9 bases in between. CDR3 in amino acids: CASSFRQPNTEAFF. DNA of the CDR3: TGTGCCAGCAGTTTCAGACAGCCGAACACTGAAGCTTTCTTT.

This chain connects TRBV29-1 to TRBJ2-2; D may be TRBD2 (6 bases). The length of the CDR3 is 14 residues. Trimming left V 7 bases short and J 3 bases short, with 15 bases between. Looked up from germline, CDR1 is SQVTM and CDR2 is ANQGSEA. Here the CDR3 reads CSGRELAHTGELFF. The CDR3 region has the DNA TGCAGCGGCCGGGAGCTAGCTCACACCGGGGAGCTGTTTTTT.

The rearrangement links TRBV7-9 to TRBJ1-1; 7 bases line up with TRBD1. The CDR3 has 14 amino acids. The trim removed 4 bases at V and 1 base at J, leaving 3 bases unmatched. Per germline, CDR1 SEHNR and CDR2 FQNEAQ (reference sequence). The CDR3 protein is CASSSGQRNTEAFF. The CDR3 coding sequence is TGTGCCAGCAGCTCGGGACAGAGGAACACTGAAGCTTTCTTT.